This is a list of T cell receptor beta chains from one sample in a study of molecular identifiers for immune sequencing clone quantification. In TCRdb, the PCR reads were re-called with MiXCR into one record per CDR3 protein. The sample has 10,000 or so distinct CDR3 sequences, 15% to 20% seen once. The specimen was naive CD8+ T cells from blood, with Jurkat cell RNA spiked in. Every receptor here comes from a human donor in good health. Some libraries in this study had Jurkat cell RNA spiked in. The CDR3 runs from the conserved cysteine through the conserved F or W. Each record gives: D gene, clone size, V gene, J gene, CDR3 protein, CDR3 DNA. The D gene is left open where the match is weak. Not all rows give a size; the values are once, few, many and, for expanded clones, a class.

-	medium-sized	TRBV5-6	TRBJ2-7	CASSPIGSRPDYEQYF	TGTGCCAGCAGCCCAATCGGCTCACGACCCGACTACGAGCAGTACTTC
-	-	TRBV5-4	TRBJ2-6	CAGGYTPSGANVLTF	TGTGCCGGAGGCTATACACCCTCTGGGGCCAACGTCCTGACGTTC
TRBD1	medium-sized	TRBV3-1	TRBJ2-3	CASSQFGQGTDTQYF	TGTGCCAGCAGCCAATTTGGACAGGGAACAGATACGCAGTATTTT
-	many	TRBV19	TRBJ2-5	CASSIGQLQETQYF	TGTGCCAGTAGTATCGGACAGCTCCAAGAGACCCAGTACTTC
-	many	TRBV12-3/TRBV12-4	TRBJ1-6	CASSLAGGIRNSPLHF	TGTGCCAGCAGTTTAGCGGGAGGGATCCGAAATTCACCCCTCCACTTT
-	-	TRBV2	TRBJ2-1	CASSATGWESSYNEQFF	TGTGCCAGCAGTGCCACGGGATGGGAAAGCTCCTACAATGAGCAGTTCTTC
TRBD1	medium-sized	TRBV5-1	TRBJ2-7	CASATRDRGNEQYF	TGCGCCAGCGCAACCCGGGACAGGGGCAACGAGCAGTACTTC
-	once	TRBV7-8	TRBJ2-2	CVSSLGGQAGELFF	TGTGTCAGCAGCTTAGGGGGGCAAGCCGGGGAGCTGTTTTTT
-	medium-sized	TRBV20-1	TRBJ2-7	CSARPGTSLGEQYF	TGCAGTGCTAGACCCGGGACATCCCTAGGGGAGCAGTACTTC
-	few	TRBV27	TRBJ2-3	CASSFVLFTDTRYF	TGTGCCAGCAGTTTTGTTCTTTTCACAGATACGCGGTATTTT
TRBD2	few	TRBV4-1	TRBJ2-2	CASSQEGGRAGGELFF	TGCGCCAGCAGCCAAGAAGGCGGGAGGGCCGGCGGGGAGCTGTTTTTT
TRBD2	medium-sized	TRBV7-2	TRBJ2-7	CASSLAGPGYEQYF	TGTGCCAGCAGCCTAGCGGGCCCGGGGTACGAGCAGTACTTC
TRBD1	-	TRBV6-5	TRBJ1-1	CASSQTGEKSEAFF	TGTGCCAGCAGCCAGACAGGGGAGAAGTCTGAAGCTTTCTTT
-	medium-sized	TRBV10-1	TRBJ2-7	CASSELSSYEQYF	TGCGCCAGCAGTGAACTGTCCTCCTACGAGCAGTACTTC
-	medium-sized	TRBV6-1	TRBJ2-3	CASSGWGPTDTQYF	TGTGCCAGCAGTGGTTGGGGGCCCACAGATACGCAGTATTTT
TRBD2	medium-sized	TRBV4-2	TRBJ2-3	CASSPLLSGSPPTQYF	TGTGCCAGCAGCCCCTTGCTGAGCGGGAGCCCCCCTACGCAGTATTTT
-	few	TRBV23-1	TRBJ2-2	CTSGQRWTIAGELFF	TGCACCAGCGGTCAAAGGTGGACTATTGCCGGGGAGCTGTTTTTT
-	many	TRBV2	TRBJ1-5	CASGKAEPQHF	TGTGCCAGCGGAAAGGCGGAGCCCCAGCATTTT
-	-	TRBV11-3	TRBJ1-4	CASSLGGPYEELFF	TGTGCCAGCAGCTTGGGGGGGCCTTACGAAGAACTGTTTTTT
-	medium-sized	TRBV10-3	TRBJ1-5	CAISDVAGANQPQHF	TGTGCCATCAGTGATGTCGCGGGGGCCAATCAGCCCCAGCATTTT
TRBD1	few	TRBV5-6	TRBJ1-3	CASSPDRASGNTIYF	TGTGCCAGCAGCCCCGACAGGGCCTCTGGAAACACCATATATTTT
TRBD1	many	TRBV3-1	TRBJ2-7	CASSHGPGQGYEQYF	TGTGCCAGCAGCCACGGACCGGGACAGGGATACGAGCAGTACTTC
-	-	TRBV27	TRBJ2-7	CASSRSSYYEQYF	TGTGCCAGCAGTCGATCCTCTTACTACGAGCAGTACTTC
-	-	TRBV14	TRBJ2-7	CASSPRQVRTYEQYF	TGTGCCAGCAGCCCCCGACAGGTTAGAACCTACGAGCAGTACTTC
-	-	TRBV27	TRBJ1-5	CASRLDSFGNQPQHF	TGTGCCAGCAGACTAGATAGCTTTGGCAATCAGCCCCAGCATTTT
-	many	TRBV29-1	TRBJ2-3	CSVETLAGASTDTQYF	TGCAGCGTTGAGACCCTAGCCGGAGCGAGCACAGATACGCAGTATTTT
-	medium-sized	TRBV5-1	TRBJ1-1	CASSLARGVRTEAFF	TGCGCCAGCAGCTTGGCCCGAGGGGTTCGCACTGAAGCTTTCTTT
TRBD1	medium-sized	TRBV6-9	TRBJ2-3	CASSTGQSSTDTQYF	TGTGCCAGCAGTACGGGACAGTCCTCCACAGATACGCAGTATTTT
TRBD2	few	TRBV13	TRBJ2-3	CASSLLAGASTDTQYF	TGTGCCAGCAGTTTACTAGCGGGGGCTAGCACAGATACGCAGTATTTT
-	many	TRBV24-1	TRBJ2-1	CATSDHPATLDEQFF	TGTGCCACCAGTGACCACCCCGCGACATTGGATGAGCAGTTCTTC
TRBD2	medium-sized	TRBV11-2	TRBJ2-1	CASSLPGLAGGYEQFF	TGTGCCAGCAGCTTACCCGGACTAGCGGGAGGCTATGAGCAGTTCTTC
-	many	TRBV7-2	TRBJ2-3	CASSTPRGGNTDTQYF	TGTGCCAGCAGCACCCCGCGGGGCGGGAACACAGATACGCAGTATTTT
TRBD2	medium-sized	TRBV7-6	TRBJ2-3	CASSPLLAGGPGDTQYF	TGTGCCAGCAGCCCATTACTAGCGGGAGGGCCGGGAGATACGCAGTATTTT
TRBD1	-	TRBV20-1	TRBJ1-1	CSARDRDFTEAFF	TGCAGTGCTCGGGACAGGGATTTCACTGAAGCTTTCTTT
-	many	TRBV10-3	TRBJ2-3	CAISEPAASLTSTDTQYF	TGTGCCATCAGTGAGCCCGCGGCTAGCCTTACTAGCACAGATACGCAGTATTTT
-	few	TRBV11-2	TRBJ2-1	CASSYEGWDEQFF	TGTGCCAGCAGCTACGAGGGGTGGGATGAGCAGTTCTTC
TRBD1	medium-sized	TRBV20-1	TRBJ2-3	CSARSGQGFIDTQYF	TGCAGTGCTAGATCTGGACAGGGGTTCATAGATACGCAGTATTTT
TRBD2	medium-sized	TRBV4-1	TRBJ2-3	CASSLGGGGTDTQYF	TGCGCCAGCAGCCTTGGGGGGGGTGGCACAGATACGCAGTATTTT
TRBD2	few	TRBV14	TRBJ2-2	CASSRKLAGGRNTGELFF	TGTGCCAGCAGCCGGAAACTAGCGGGAGGGAGAAACACCGGGGAGCTGTTTTTT
-	medium-sized	TRBV5-5	TRBJ2-3	CASSLRGGGPSTDTQYF	TGTGCCAGCAGCTTGAGGGGGGGAGGGCCCTCCACAGATACGCAGTATTTT
TRBD2	medium-sized	TRBV19	TRBJ2-1	CASSMWEGLDEQFF	TGTGCCAGTAGTATGTGGGAGGGCCTGGATGAGCAGTTCTTC
TRBD2	medium-sized	TRBV27	TRBJ2-3	CASTGLAGGGTDTQYF	TGTGCCAGCACTGGACTAGCGGGAGGAGGGACAGATACGCAGTATTTT
TRBD2	many	TRBV5-6	TRBJ2-1	CASSLAGGRRDNEQFF	TGTGCCAGCAGCCTGGCGGGCGGGAGAAGGGACAATGAGCAGTTCTTC
TRBD1	many	TRBV27	TRBJ2-3	CASSPIDRGPDTQYF	TGTGCCAGCAGCCCCATCGACAGGGGGCCAGATACGCAGTATTTT
TRBD1	many	TRBV2	TRBJ2-1	CASSAPTGNSYNEQFF	TGTGCCAGCAGTGCCCCGACAGGGAACTCCTACAATGAGCAGTTCTTC
TRBD2	many	TRBV24-1	TRBJ2-1	CATSDFAGGQINHNEQFF	TGTGCCACCAGTGATTTTGCGGGGGGGCAAATCAATCACAATGAGCAGTTCTTC
-	many	TRBV6-1	TRBJ2-7	CASSEYERYEQYF	TGTGCCAGCAGTGAGTATGAGCGGTACGAGCAGTACTTC
TRBD2	many	TRBV7-9	TRBJ2-3	CASSHPGLLDTQYF	TGTGCCAGCAGCCACCCGGGACTATTAGATACGCAGTATTTT
-	-	TRBV4-1	TRBJ2-1	CASSQISLTSPTYNEQFF	TGCGCCAGCAGCCAAATTTCCCTTACTAGCCCTACCTACAATGAGCAGTTCTTC
-	medium-sized	TRBV28	TRBJ1-5	CASSSVQGEFIQPQHF	TGTGCCAGCAGTTCCGTACAGGGTGAATTTATTCAGCCCCAGCATTTT
-	medium-sized	TRBV7-2	TRBJ2-3	CASSLRDRYTDTQYF	TGTGCCAGCAGCTTACGAGACAGATACACAGATACGCAGTATTTT
-	-	TRBV20-1	TRBJ2-1	CSASRLGEQFF	TGCAGTGCTAGTCGTCTAGGTGAGCAGTTCTTC
TRBD2	many	TRBV4-1	TRBJ2-2	CASSQDGTSAGELFF	TGCGCCAGCAGCCAAGATGGGACTAGCGCCGGGGAGCTGTTTTTT
TRBD1	many	TRBV28	TRBJ2-5	CASSFGTGGETQYF	TGTGCCAGCAGTTTCGGGACAGGGGGAGAGACCCAGTACTTC